This T cell receptor beta chain is drawn from a study of cytomegalovirus exposure and HLA in healthy donors. Background on the study: Early released data had about 85 million unique TCRs, all coming from HLA-typed donors. Study-wide results and limits: Earlier results showed most TCR beta V segments being productive about 90% or about 30% of the time. Immune exposure information comprised only CMV serostatus. The study listed approximately 160 cytomegalovirus-associated TCR beta chains.

As to this clone: Its antigen is currently unknown.

The PCR ran on 60 Vbeta and 13 Jbeta primers. TCRdb keeps only in-frame clones here, not all; method: immunoSEQ multiplex PCR. This table has around 160,000 clones, roughly 77% appearing once. The CDR3 spans 16 residues. Per the germline V gene, CDR1 is MGHRA and CDR2 is YSYEKL. The V and J ends lost 0 bases and 1 base respectively, with 11 bases between them. The source is a man between 18 and 29 years old in good health and CMV-seropositive. Sequenced: PBMCs. J is TRBJ2-3 and V is TRBV4-1; D might be TRBD1 (6 bases). This chain's CDR3 is CASSQEGAPGTDTQYF. The CDR3 bases are TGCGCCAGCAGCCAAGAGGGGGCACCAGGCACAGATACGCAGTATTTT.